This TCR beta chain originates from a study of Ad26.COV2.S vaccination and SARS-CoV-2 variants. This clone has only one observation. The target antigen is unknown. Assay: immunoSEQ multiplex PCR; the TCRdb copy retains only in-frame clones and omits some. The data contain approximately 340,000 clones, about 91% of them singletons. The germline V gene encodes CDR1 WSHSY and CDR2 SAAADI. V was cut by 3 bases and J by 6 bases, with 17 bases left in between. The CDR3 is 15 amino acids. Regarding the study as a whole: Breadth and depth estimates from TCRs may understate total T cell responses. Compared with placebo recipients, vaccine recipients had higher spike-specific TCR breadth.

The chain combines TRBV10-2 with TRBJ1-2; D is perhaps TRBD1 (6 bases). The material was peripheral blood, obtained after recovery from COVID-19. The receptor's source is a human donor who had recovered from COVID-19. The CDR3 here is CASSDIRGREDGYTF. For the CDR3, the DNA is TGCGCCAGCAGTGATATCAGGGGCAGGGAGGATGGCTACACCTTC.